This T cell receptor beta chain was identified during a study of blood T cells in healthy people across ages. On this clonotype: Its specificity is unknown.

A second PCR, run for roughly 6 to 11 cycles, used a sample-barcoded 5' primer plus a J-beta primer mix. Researchers report that a template-switch adaptor with 12 random nucleotides tagged each cDNA molecule. TCRdb passed the 5' RACE reads through MiXCR, listing each CDR3 protein once. Of approximately 830,000 distinct CDR3 sequences listed, approximately 59% are singletons. General study points: Per-million-T-cell TCR beta diversity fell roughly linearly with age. Higher naive T cell percentage went strongly together with higher TCR beta diversity. There were more naive CD4+ cells and higher diversity in long-lived donors than in aged donors.

The V gene's germline CDR1 is DFQATT and CDR2 SNEGSKA (reference sequence). The CDR3 contains 14 residues. The chain is built from TRBV20-1 and TRBJ2-4; D gene ambiguous. The DNA end favors TRBJ2-7, so the J call may be wrong. Sequences were obtained from blood. The receptor's source is a man under 40 in good health. The CDR3 protein is CSASWVLHGYEQYF. The DNA for the CDR3 is TGCAGTGCTAGTTGGGTCCTCCATGGTTACGAGCAGTACTTC.